The 3 T cell receptor beta chains listed next were all sequenced from one sample in a study of blood T cell repertoires in COVID-19. Here immunoSEQ multiplex PCR was the method, and the copy in TCRdb shows in-frame clones only, minus some. The sample lists roughly 96,000 clones, 80% to 85% seen once, with roughly 4% in the top ten. The sample taken for sequencing was peripheral blood. These receptors were collected from a man aged 60-69 years with acute or convalescent COVID-19.

This sequence joins TRBV19 and TRBJ2-7; TRBD2 is a possible D gene (5 bases). The CDR3 loop spans 13 amino acids. Germline CDR1 and CDR2: LNHDA and SQIVND (reference sequence). Trimming took 5 bases from V and 6 from J, leaving 14 bases between them. The CDR3 here is CASSSSSAGEQYF. In DNA form, the CDR3 reads TGTGCCAGTAGTTCCAGTAGTGCGGGCGAGCAGTACTTC.

The V call is TRBV7-9, the J call TRBJ2-1, with D possibly being TRBD2 (5 bases). This CDR3 spans 15 amino acids. Per the germline V gene, CDR1 is SEHNR and CDR2 is FQNEAQ (reference sequence). Trimming removed 6 bases at V and 4 bases at J, with 16 bases between. The CDR3 loop reads CASRFRGEVYNEQFF. DNA of the CDR3: TGTGCCAGCAGGTTCCGGGGAGAGGTTTACAATGAGCAGTTCTTC.

V usage is TRBV6-5 and J usage is TRBJ1-2; no reliable D call. V lost 0 bases and J 4 bases, leaving 15 bases between the germline ends. CDR1 and CDR2 (germline): MNHEY, SVGAGI. The CDR3 sequence is 16 residues long. CDR3 nucleotides: TGTGCCAGCAGTTACTCTTCGATGGGCAGTACCTATGGCTACACCTTC. The encoded protein is CASSYSSMGSTYGYTF.